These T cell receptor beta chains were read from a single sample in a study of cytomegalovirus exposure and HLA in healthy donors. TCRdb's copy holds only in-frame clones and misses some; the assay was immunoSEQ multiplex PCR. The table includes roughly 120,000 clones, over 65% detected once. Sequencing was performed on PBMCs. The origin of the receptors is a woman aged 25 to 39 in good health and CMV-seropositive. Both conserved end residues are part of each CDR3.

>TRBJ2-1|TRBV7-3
CASSLAGLAYDEQFF
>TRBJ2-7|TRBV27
CASSYSAGGQGYEQYF
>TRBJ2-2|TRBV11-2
CASSFRDTYEMAGELFF
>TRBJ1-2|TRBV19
CASSTTPGRYGYTF
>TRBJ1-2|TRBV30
CACPYREGYGYTF
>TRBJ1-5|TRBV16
CASSPRQQGVRQPQHF
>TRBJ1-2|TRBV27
CASSEFPGLQTSLGYTF
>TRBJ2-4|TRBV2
CASSEAPGPGEYF
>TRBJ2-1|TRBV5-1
CASSFSGTGKDNEQFF
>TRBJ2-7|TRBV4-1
CASSQVLSSYEQYF
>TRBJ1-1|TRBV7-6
CASTLTLGDTEAFF
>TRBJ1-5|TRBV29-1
CSVVFQGLSNQPQHF
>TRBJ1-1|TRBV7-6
CASSLNGNTEAFF
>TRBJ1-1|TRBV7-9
CSSSLDVRQVNTEAFF
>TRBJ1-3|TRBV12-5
CASGLLSGNTIYF
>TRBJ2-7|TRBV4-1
CASSNNPGLVPYF